One and the same sample provided the 8 T cell receptor beta chains below, sequenced in a study of shared clonotypes between healthy human individuals. Some clones are missing from TCRdb's copy, which holds only in-frame ones; the method was immunoSEQ multiplex PCR. The sample lists approximately 720,000 clones, less than 80% occurring once. The specimen was memory CD4+ T cells sorted from blood. Specified subset: CD45RA-negative fraction. These receptors originate from a woman aged 30 to 39 in good health.

In this sample, this clone turned up a few times. The junction shows a germline mismatch at one end, possibly a read error. This sequence joins TRBV7-9 and TRBJ2-5; 11 bases are shared with TRBD2. The CDR3 loop spans 15 amino acids. The germline gives CDR1 SEHNR, CDR2 FQNEAQ (reference sequence). Here the CDR3 DNA reads TGTGCCAGCAGCCTAGCGGGAGGCCTCCAAGAGACCCAGTACTTC. Amino acid sequence: CASSLAGGLQETQYF.

This chain uses TRBV5-1 with TRBJ2-1, with 11 bases aligning to TRBD2. There are 17 residues in the CDR3. The V segment lost 0 bases and the J segment 7 bases; nucleotides outside the gene matches: 9. Germline V gene data show CDR1 as SGHRS and CDR2 as YFSETQ. This chain's CDR3 is CASSLVAGGPEINEQFF. The CDR3 DNA follows: TGCGCCAGCAGCTTGGTAGCGGGAGGGCCAGAGATAAATGAGCAGTTCTTC. The full variable domain, rest sourced from reference TRBV5-1 and TRBJ2-1, is KAGVTQTPRYLIKTRGQQVTLSCSPISGHRSVSWYQQTPGQGLQFLFEYFSETQRNKGNFPGRFSGRQFSNSRSEMNVSTLELGDSALYLCASSLVAGGPEINEQFFGPGTRLTVL.

V gene TRBV28 combines with J gene TRBJ2-7; D not resolved. The CDR3 contains 16 residues. With 3 bases removed from V and 2 bases from J, the gap between germline ends came to 17 bases. Germline V gene lookup returns CDR1 MDHEN and CDR2 SYDVKM. CDR3 sequence reads: CASSLTRGTVTYEQYF. The DNA for the CDR3 is TGTGCCAGCAGTTTGACCCGCGGCACAGTCACCTACGAGCAGTACTTC.

The chain has TRBV7-2 and TRBJ2-1, with D unresolved. Trimming stripped 5 bases from V and 3 bases from J, with 8 bases between. The CDR3 loop spans 13 amino acids. Germline CDR1 is SGHTA and CDR2 is FQGNSA. This chain's CDR3 is CASSPGRYNEQFF. DNA for the CDR3: TGTGCCAGCAGCCCTGGCCGCTACAATGAGCAGTTCTTC.

The chain combines TRBV20-1 with TRBJ1-1; the match to TRBD1 covers 12 bases. The germline V gene encodes CDR1 DFQATT and CDR2 SNEGSKA (reference sequence). There are 11 residues in the CDR3. The CDR3 DNA reads as TGCAGCGGCCGGGACAGGGGGCCAGCTTTCTTT. This sequence encodes CSGRDRGPAFF.

The DNA of the CDR3 is TGTGCCAGCAGCATGCTAGTTCCAAGGGGTGAGGAGCAGTACTTC. This sequence encodes CASSMLVPRGEEQYF. The J gene is TRBJ2-7, the V gene TRBV21-1; the tabulated D call, TRBD1, remains unverified against the DNA. TRBV21-1 is flagged as a pseudogene. The CDR3 has 15 residues.

The chain couples TRBV7-9 to TRBJ2-4; 8 bases map to TRBD2. The CDR3 contains 15 residues. The germline CDR1 and CDR2 sequences are SEHNR and FQNEAQ (reference sequence). V trimming: 6 bases; J trimming: 1 base; junction bases outside the gene matches: 5. The CDR3, as DNA: TGTGCCAGCAGTTCAGCGGGGGCGGCCAAAAACATTCAGTACTTC. Translation: CASSSAGAAKNIQYF.

The V gene is TRBV7-6, the J gene TRBJ1-2; D not certain. The CDR3 is 14 amino acids. V was shortened by 2 bases and J by 4 bases, with 11 bases between the two germline ends. Germline V gene sequence: CDR1 SGHVS, CDR2 FNYEAQ. CDR3 amino acids: CASSLNEASYGYTF. CDR3 sequence (DNA): TGTGCCAGCAGCTTAAATGAGGCGAGCTATGGCTACACCTTC.